This T cell receptor (beta chain) was found in a study of vaccination effects on CD4 cells after COVID-19. Profiling relied on immunoSEQ multiplex PCR, and the TCRdb table lists in-frame clones only, not all of them. The sample lists around 81,000 clones, roughly 80% occurring once. A note on this clone: Its specificity is unknown.

Germline V gives CDR1 MDHEN, CDR2 SYDVKM. The CDR3 loop spans 16 amino acids. Unmatched junction bases numbered 11, after V lost 3 bases and J lost 5 bases. Viral peptide pool expansion of antigen-specific CD4+ T cells preceded sequencing in the ViraFEST assay. Between days 9 and 10 of culture, CD4+ T cells were separated out. Participants completed two doses of the BNT162b2 or mRNA-1273 vaccine. The sequences come from CD4+ T cells from PBMCs cultured with HCoV-OC43 spike peptides, collected after COVID-19 vaccination. Subset of the sample: HCoV-OC43 spike overlapping peptide pool stimulation. V usage is TRBV28 and J usage is TRBJ2-5; TRBD2 agrees at 8 bases. The clonotype comes from a human donor who received a COVID-19 vaccine. The CDR3 loop reads CASSFFPGGGWETQYF. CDR3 bases: TGTGCCAGCAGTTTTTTCCCGGGCGGGGGGTGGGAGACCCAGTACTTC.